These T cell receptor beta chains were read from a single sample in a study of human T cells and chemical hapten exposure. TCRdb independently ran MiXCR on the RACE reads; one entry per CDR3 protein. The top ten hold 2.1% of the sample, which has 75,000 to 100,000 distinct CDR3 sequences, around 12% seen once. The starting material was whole blood, obtained in connection with sensitization to the hapten diphenylcyclopropenone (DPC). The receptors here all came from a woman aged 35 to 49 with alopecia areata. Some clones in this sample may be carry-over from other donors' samples. CDR3s include the opening cysteine and the closing phenylalanine or tryptophan.

TRBJ1-2 | TRBV6-4 | CASSDSWTGGNGYTF
TRBJ2-1 | TRBV7-2 | CASRSGQINEQFF
TRBJ2-3 | TRBV29-1 | CSLEHPAGVTDTQYF
TRBJ2-1 | TRBV7-9 | CASSLYRLTYNEQFF
TRBJ2-7 | TRBV28 | CASARETYEQYF
TRBJ1-6 | TRBV6-6 | CASTSLQGSDSPLHF
TRBJ2-1 | TRBV4-1 | CASSQAGSGSLYEQFF
TRBJ2-7 | TRBV7-9 | CASSYSQSYEQYF
TRBJ2-1 | TRBV11-2 | CASSLVGTSGTYNEQFF
TRBJ1-1 | TRBV4-3 | CASSQGAYTEAFF
TRBJ1-3 | TRBV30 | CAWNTGGLDTIYF
TRBJ1-6 | TRBV20-1 | CSASPTGGSNSPLHF
TRBJ2-3 | TRBV29-1 | CSVVPTDTQYF
TRBJ2-3 | TRBV7-6 | CASSLGSLSAGADTQYF
TRBJ1-5 | TRBV20-1 | CSARGLHQPQHF
TRBJ1-3 | TRBV7-8 | CASSPGQALSGNTIYF
TRBJ2-3 | TRBV7-9 | CASSSPQEAVDTQYF
TRBJ2-6 | TRBV6-5 | CASSYSSGSGANVLTF
TRBJ2-3 | TRBV7-2 | CASRGTGISTDTQYF
TRBJ1-1 | TRBV18 | CASSPRDDNTEAFF
TRBJ2-3 | TRBV7-2 | CASSLGQGLSVTDTQYF
TRBJ2-5 | TRBV20-1 | CRGDRGLETQYF
TRBJ2-3 | TRBV20-1 | CSANWRERPDTQYF
TRBJ2-2 | TRBV5-4 | CASSLRDRGVAGELFF
TRBJ2-1 | TRBV20-1 | CSVRGVQGASFNEQFF
TRBJ1-2 | TRBV28 | CASSQQDNYGYTF
TRBJ1-5 | TRBV10-3 | CAISDPPGGDQPQHF
TRBJ2-1 | TRBV2 | CASRGRLAGVNEQFF
TRBJ2-4 | TRBV7-3 | CASSLGLAKNIQYF
TRBJ2-7 | TRBV28 | CASSSGGIRHEQYF
TRBJ2-1 | TRBV19 | CASSIGPHSEQFF
TRBJ1-5 | TRBV28 | CASRHSWEDQPQHF
TRBJ2-1 | TRBV20-1 | CSARGNLAGAHYNEQFF
TRBJ2-1 | TRBV7-2 | CASRISTSGSYEQFF
TRBJ1-2 | TRBV9 | CASSSQTGTNYGYTF
TRBJ2-1 | TRBV7-8 | CASSLARGRVDEQFF
TRBJ1-6 | TRBV29-1 | CSVGTDSPLHF
TRBJ1-5 | TRBV6-2/TRBV6-3 | CASSYLQGLLGNQPQHF
TRBJ1-2 | TRBV12-3/TRBV12-4 | CASSLDSYGYTF
TRBJ2-5 | TRBV6-2/TRBV6-3 | CASKEPNSETQYF
TRBJ2-3 | TRBV18 | CASSPPSVSSTDTQYF
TRBJ2-7 | TRBV4-1 | CASSQYPRTSLSYEQYF
TRBJ2-5 | TRBV7-6 | CASSFDRPQETQYF
TRBJ2-1 | TRBV14 | CASSSRRAGAYNEQFF
TRBJ1-1 | TRBV6-2/TRBV6-3 | CASSQNRGGTEAFF
TRBJ2-3 | TRBV3-1 | CASSQDLRASLSTDTQYF
TRBJ2-7 | TRBV20-1 | CSAFGTATSYEQYF
TRBJ2-3 | TRBV20-1 | CSAIYWFVRVSSTDTQYF
TRBJ1-1 | TRBV19 | CASTALLGLGTEAFF
TRBJ1-2 | TRBV29-1 | CSVEDTRDRENYGYTF